This T cell receptor (beta chain) was recovered during a study of cytomegalovirus exposure and HLA in healthy donors. A multiplex PCR was run with 60 Vbeta primers and 13 Jbeta primers. Sequencing was performed with immunoSEQ multiplex PCR; in TCRdb, only in-frame clones are kept and a portion is missing. This table has 200,000 or so clones, roughly 76% appearing once. This clonotype was sampled from a woman in her twenties or thirties in good health and CMV-seropositive. Sequencing was carried out using PBMCs.

In DNA form, the CDR3 reads TGTGCCAGCAGTATCAACGGGGGATACAATGAGCAGTTCTTC. The encoded protein is CASSINGGYNEQFF. The chain uses TRBV11-3 and TRBJ2-1; D perhaps matches TRBD2 (6 bases). This CDR3 region has 14 residues. V was pared by 6 bases and J by 4 bases, with 13 bases between. CDR1 SGHNT and CDR2 YENEEA come from the germline V gene.